This T cell receptor (beta chain) stems from a study of blood T cell repertoires in COVID-19. Germline CDR1 and CDR2: KGHSH and LQKENI. V gave up 6 bases and J gave up 5 bases, with 13 bases separating them. The CDR3 covers 13 residues. Per the original methods: Estimation of nucleated cell counts was performed using reference gene primer amplification. Clones were sequenced by immunoSEQ multiplex PCR, and TCRdb holds only the in-frame ones, with some missing. V and J calls and clone size are given by that table; D and trimming were obtained from the DNA. The sample comprises 97,000 or so clones, approximately 81% of which are singletons, and approximately 4% rests with the top ten.

The specimen sequenced was peripheral blood. The clonotype comes from a man in his 60s with acute or convalescent COVID-19. The rearrangement links TRBV18 to TRBJ1-1, with D perhaps matching TRBD1 (6 bases). CDR3 sequence (DNA): TGTGCCAGCTCCCCAGGGGCGGAAACTGAAGCTTTCTTT. Translating it yields CASSPGAETEAFF.